This passage covers 4 T cell receptor beta chains from one sample sequenced in a study of early T cells in non-severe SARS-CoV-2 infection. TCRdb reprocessed the 5' RACE reads via MiXCR and lists one record per CDR3 protein. The data show some 26,000 distinct CDR3 sequences, approximately 5% seen once. The specimen sequenced was whole blood. These receptors all stem from an adult who was a healthcare worker with PCR-confirmed SARS-CoV-2 infection or an uninfected control (not recorded which).

This clonotype has at least ten counts. The chain has TRBV4-1 and TRBJ2-3; tentatively, D is TRBD1 or TRBD2 (6 bases each). The germline gives CDR1 MGHRA, CDR2 YSYEKL. CDR3 length: 16 residues. The V gene lost 0 bases and the J gene lost 0 bases, with 10 bases spanning the gap. CDR3 sequence reads: CASSQDGGPSTDTQYF. The CDR3 nucleotides are TGCGCCAGCAGCCAAGATGGGGGGCCAAGCACAGATACGCAGTATTTT.

This clonotype was observed at least ten times. CDR3 bases: TGTGCCAGTAGTACTCGCATCAGAACAGGCCCGTCGATGGACTATGGCTACACCTTC. Protein: CASSTRIRTGPSMDYGYTF. The chain uses TRBV19 and TRBJ1-2; D is perhaps TRBD1 (5 bases). Per the germline V gene, CDR1 is LNHDA and CDR2 is SQIVND (reference sequence). This CDR3 spans 19 amino acids. Between the trimmed V and J ends, which lost 4 bases and 3 bases, there was a span of 27 bases.

This clonotype was observed at least ten times. V and J are TRBV5-1 and TRBJ1-2, with a possible D match to TRBD1 (6 bases). CDR1 is SGHRS, CDR2 YFSETQ, per germline. CDR3 length: 14 amino acids. Trimming pared 4 bases from V and 5 bases from J, leaving 15 bases between. CDR3 loop: CASSPRDTNYGYTF. CDR3 DNA sequence: TGCGCCAGCAGCCCCCGGGACACCAATTATGGCTACACCTTC. Supplemented by reference TRBV5-1 and TRBJ1-2, the full variable domain reads KAGVTQTPRYLIKTRGQQVTLSCSPISGHRSVSWYQQTPGQGLQFLFEYFSETQRNKGNFPGRFSGRQFSNSRSEMNVSTLELGDSALYLCASSPRDTNYGYTFGSGTRLTVV.

This clonotype was counted ten times or more. The chain recombines TRBV5-6 with TRBJ1-2, with D maybe TRBD1 (6 bases). The CDR3 consists of 13 residues. Trimming took off 0 bases at V and 5 bases at J, with 8 bases between the two ends. From germline, CDR1 is SGHDT and CDR2 YYEEEE. For the CDR3, the DNA is TGTGCCAGCAGCTTGGGACAGGAGTATGGCTACACCTTC. Its translation: CASSLGQEYGYTF.